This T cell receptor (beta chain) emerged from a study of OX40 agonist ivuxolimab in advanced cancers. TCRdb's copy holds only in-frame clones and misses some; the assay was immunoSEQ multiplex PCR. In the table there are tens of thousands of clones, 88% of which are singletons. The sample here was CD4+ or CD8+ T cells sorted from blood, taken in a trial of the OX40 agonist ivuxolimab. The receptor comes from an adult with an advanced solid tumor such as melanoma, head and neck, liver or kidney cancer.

The chain's CDR3 is CASSLVEETQYF. In DNA, the CDR3 is TGTGCCAGCAGCTTGGTCGAAGAGACCCAGTACTTC. The V call is TRBV5-6, the J call TRBJ2-5; D is undetermined. Germline V gives CDR1 SGHDT, CDR2 YYEEEE. CDR3 length: 12 amino acids. V lost 0 bases and J 3 bases, leaving 3 bases between the germline ends.